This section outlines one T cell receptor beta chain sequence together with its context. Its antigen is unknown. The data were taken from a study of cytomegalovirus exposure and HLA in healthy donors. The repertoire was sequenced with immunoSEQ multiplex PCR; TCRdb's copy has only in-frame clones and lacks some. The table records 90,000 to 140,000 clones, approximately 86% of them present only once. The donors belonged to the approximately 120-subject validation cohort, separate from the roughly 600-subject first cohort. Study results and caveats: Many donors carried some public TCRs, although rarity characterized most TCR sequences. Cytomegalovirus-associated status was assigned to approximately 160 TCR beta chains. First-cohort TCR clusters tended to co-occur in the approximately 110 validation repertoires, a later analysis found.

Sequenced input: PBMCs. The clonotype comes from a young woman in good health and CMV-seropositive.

CDR3 loop: CASSLGGGTDTQYF. The CDR3, as DNA: TGCGCCAGCAGCTTGGGCGGGGGCACAGATACGCAGTATTTT. This rearrangement joins TRBV5-1 to TRBJ2-3; a weak D match, TRBD2 (6 bases). From germline, CDR1 is SGHRS and CDR2 YFSETQ. V was trimmed by 0 bases and J by 1 base, leaving 6 bases between them. CDR3 length: 14 amino acids.